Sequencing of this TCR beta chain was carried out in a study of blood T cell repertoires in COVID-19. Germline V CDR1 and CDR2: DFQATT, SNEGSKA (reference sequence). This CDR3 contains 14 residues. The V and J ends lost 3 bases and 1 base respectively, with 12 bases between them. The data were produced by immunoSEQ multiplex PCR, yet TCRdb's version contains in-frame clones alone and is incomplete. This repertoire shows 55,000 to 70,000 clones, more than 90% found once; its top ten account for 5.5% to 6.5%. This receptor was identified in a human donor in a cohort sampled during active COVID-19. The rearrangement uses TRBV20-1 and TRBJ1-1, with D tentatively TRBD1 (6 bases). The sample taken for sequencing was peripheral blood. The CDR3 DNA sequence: TGCAGTGCTAGTGGGGACACCCGGAACACTGAAGCTTTCTTT. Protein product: CSASGDTRNTEAFF.